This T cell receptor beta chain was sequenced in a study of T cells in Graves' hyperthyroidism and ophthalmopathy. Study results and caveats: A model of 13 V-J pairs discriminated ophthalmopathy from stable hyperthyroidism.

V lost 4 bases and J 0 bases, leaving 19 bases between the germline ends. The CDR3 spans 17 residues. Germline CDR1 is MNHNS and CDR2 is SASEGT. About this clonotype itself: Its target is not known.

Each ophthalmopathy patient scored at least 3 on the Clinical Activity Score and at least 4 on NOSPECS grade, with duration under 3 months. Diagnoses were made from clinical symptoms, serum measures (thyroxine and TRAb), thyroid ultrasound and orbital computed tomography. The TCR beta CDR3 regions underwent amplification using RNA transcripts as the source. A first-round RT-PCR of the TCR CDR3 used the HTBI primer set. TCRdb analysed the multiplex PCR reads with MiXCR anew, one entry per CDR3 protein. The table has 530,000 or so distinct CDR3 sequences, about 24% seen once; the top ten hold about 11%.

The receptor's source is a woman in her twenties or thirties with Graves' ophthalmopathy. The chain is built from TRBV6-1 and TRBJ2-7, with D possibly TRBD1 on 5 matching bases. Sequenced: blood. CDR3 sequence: CASSANAQGWVSYEQYF. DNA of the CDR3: TGTGCCAGCAGTGCCAATGCGCAGGGATGGGTCTCCTACGAGCAGTACTTC.